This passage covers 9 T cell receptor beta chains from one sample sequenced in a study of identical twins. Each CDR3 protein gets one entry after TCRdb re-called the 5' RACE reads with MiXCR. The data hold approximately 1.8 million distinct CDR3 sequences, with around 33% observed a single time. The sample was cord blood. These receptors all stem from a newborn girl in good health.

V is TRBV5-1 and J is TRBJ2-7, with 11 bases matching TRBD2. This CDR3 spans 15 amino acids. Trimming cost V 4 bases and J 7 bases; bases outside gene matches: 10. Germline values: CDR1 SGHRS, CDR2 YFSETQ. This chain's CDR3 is CASSLQGLAALEQYF. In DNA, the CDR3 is TGCGCCAGCAGCCTGCAGGGACTAGCGGCGCTAGAGCAGTACTTC.

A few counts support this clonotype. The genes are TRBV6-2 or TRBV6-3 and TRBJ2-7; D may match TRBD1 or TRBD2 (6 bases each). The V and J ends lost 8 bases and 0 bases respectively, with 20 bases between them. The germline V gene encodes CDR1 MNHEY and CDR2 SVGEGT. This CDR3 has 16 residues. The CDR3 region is CASDRSPGAFSYEQYF. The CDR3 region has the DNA TGTGCCAGCGATAGGTCCCCGGGGGCCTTCTCCTACGAGCAGTACTTC.

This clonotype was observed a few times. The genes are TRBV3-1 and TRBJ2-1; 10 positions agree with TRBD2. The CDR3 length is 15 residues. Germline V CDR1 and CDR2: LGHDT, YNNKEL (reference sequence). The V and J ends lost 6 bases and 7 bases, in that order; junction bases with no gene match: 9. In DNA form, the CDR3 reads TGTGCCAGCAGTTCTCAGCGGGGGGGCCGAAATGAGCAGTTCTTC. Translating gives CASSSQRGGRNEQFF.

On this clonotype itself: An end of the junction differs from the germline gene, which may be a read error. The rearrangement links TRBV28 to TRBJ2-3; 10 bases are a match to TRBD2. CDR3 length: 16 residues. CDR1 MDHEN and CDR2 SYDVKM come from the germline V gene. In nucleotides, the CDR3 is TGTGCCTGCAGTTCCTTAGCGGGAGGCAGCGCAGATACGCAGTATTTT. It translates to CACSSLAGGSADTQYF. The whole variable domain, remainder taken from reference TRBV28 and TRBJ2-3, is DVKVTQSSRYLVKRTGEKVFLECVQDMDHENMFWYRQDPGLGLRLIYFSYDVKMKEKGDIPEGYSVSREKKERFSLILESASTNQTSMYLCACSSLAGGSADTQYFGPGTRLTVL.

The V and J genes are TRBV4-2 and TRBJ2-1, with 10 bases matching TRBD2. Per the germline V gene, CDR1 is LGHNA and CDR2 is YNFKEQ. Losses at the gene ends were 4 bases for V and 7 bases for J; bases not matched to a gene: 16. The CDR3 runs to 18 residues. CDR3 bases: TGTGCCAGCAGCCCCGGTTTTAGAAGAGCGGGAGGGCCTAATGAGCAGTTCTTC. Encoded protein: CASSPGFRRAGGPNEQFF.

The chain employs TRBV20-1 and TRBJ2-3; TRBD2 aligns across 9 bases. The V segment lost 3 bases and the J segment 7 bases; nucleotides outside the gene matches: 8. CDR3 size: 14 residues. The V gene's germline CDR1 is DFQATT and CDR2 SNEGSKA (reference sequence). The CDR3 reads CSASATSGTNTQYF. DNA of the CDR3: TGCAGTGCTAGCGCGACTAGCGGAACAAATACGCAGTATTTT.

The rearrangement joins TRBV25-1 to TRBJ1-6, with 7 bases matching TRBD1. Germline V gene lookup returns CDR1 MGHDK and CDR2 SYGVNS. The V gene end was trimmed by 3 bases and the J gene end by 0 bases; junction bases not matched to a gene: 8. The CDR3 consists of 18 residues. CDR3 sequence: CASSDSRGVSSYNSPLHF. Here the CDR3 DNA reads TGTGCCAGCAGTGACTCCAGGGGGGTCAGCTCCTATAATTCACCCCTCCACTTT.

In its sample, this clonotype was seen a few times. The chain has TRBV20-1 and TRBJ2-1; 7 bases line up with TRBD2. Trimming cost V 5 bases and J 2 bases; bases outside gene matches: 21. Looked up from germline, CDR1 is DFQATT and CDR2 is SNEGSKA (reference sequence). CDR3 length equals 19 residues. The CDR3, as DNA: TGCAGTGCTCAAAACCCAACCCTTCCAAGCGGGAACGCCTACAATGAGCAGTTCTTC. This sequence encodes CSAQNPTLPSGNAYNEQFF.

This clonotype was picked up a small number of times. CDR3 sequence (DNA): TGTGCCATCAGTGGCGGATCTAGCGGGGGACAAGAGACCCAGTACTTC. Its protein is CAISGGSSGGQETQYF. The chain joins TRBV10-3 to TRBJ2-5, with 10 bases that match TRBD2. Unmatched junction bases numbered 7, after V lost 4 bases and J lost 2 bases. CDR3 length: 16 amino acids. CDR1 is ENHRY and CDR2 is SYGVKD in the germline V gene.